A selection of T cell receptor beta chains follows, all from one sample in a study of Graves' ophthalmopathy and Graves' hyperthyroidism. TCRdb passed the multiplex PCR reads through MiXCR, listing each CDR3 protein once. Of hundreds of thousands of distinct CDR3 sequences listed, about 24% are singletons. Sequencing used peripheral blood. The source of these receptors is a woman younger than 30 with stable Graves' hyperthyroidism. Some clones in this sample may be carry-over from other donors' samples. Each CDR3 is given with its conserved first and last residue. The D gene is left open where the match is weak. The size field is filled for only some rows; it gives once, few, many or a size class.

j_call | v_call | d_call | clone_size | cdr3_aa | cdr3_nt
TRBJ2-4 | TRBV28 | - | many | CASGWPSGGGNIQYF | TGTGCCAGCGGCTGGCCAAGCGGAGGCGGGAACATTCAGTACTTC
TRBJ1-1 | TRBV19 | - | many | CASSPGSTEAFF | TGTGCCAGCAGTCCCGGATCCACTGAAGCTTTCTTT
TRBJ1-1 | TRBV30 | - | few | CAWRDTNTEAFF | TGTGCCTGGAGGGACACGAACACTGAAGCTTTCTTT
TRBJ2-7 | TRBV12-3/TRBV12-4 | - | many | CASSSWASGQYF | TGTGCCAGCAGTTCGTGGGCATCCGGGCAGTACTTC
TRBJ2-7 | TRBV11-2 | - | many | CASSLRNGRSYEQYF | TGTGCCAGCAGCTTACGGAACGGGCGGTCCTACGAGCAGTACTTC
TRBJ1-1 | TRBV19 | - | many | CASSPTEYGDTEAFF | TGTGCCAGTAGTCCTACTGAGTATGGAGACACTGAAGCTTTCTTT
TRBJ2-5 | TRBV12-3/TRBV12-4 | TRBD2 | few | CASSSGLAGVAETQYF | TGTGCCAGCAGCTCAGGACTAGCGGGAGTCGCCGAGACCCAGTACTTC
TRBJ1-2 | TRBV3-1 | - | many | CASSQEGGRGYGYTF | TGTGCCAGCAGCCAAGAAGGCGGCCGTGGTTATGGCTACACCTTC
TRBJ1-1 | TRBV11-2 | - | many | CASSPGQFNTEAFF | TGTGCCAGCAGCCCAGGACAGTTCAACACTGAAGCTTTCTTT
TRBJ1-1 | TRBV6-1 | TRBD1 | - | CVSRDRQGLGTEAFF | TGTGTCAGCAGGGACCGACAGGGTCTGGGTACTGAAGCTTTCTTT
TRBJ1-5 | TRBV28 | - | many | CASRFRGGGNQPQHF | TGTGCCAGCAGATTCAGGGGCGGCGGCAATCAGCCCCAGCATTTT
TRBJ1-5 | TRBV3-1 | - | few | CASSQERTVNRNQPQHF | TGTGCCAGCAGCCAAGAAAGGACCGTCAATAGGAATCAGCCCCAGCATTTT
TRBJ2-7 | TRBV18 | - | many | CASSPPARGHEQYF | TGTGCCAGCTCACCACCGGCCAGGGGTCACGAGCAGTACTTC
TRBJ1-1 | TRBV6-1 | - | once | CASRAGLWAFF | TGTGCCAGCAGGGCAGGGTTATGGGCTTTCTTT
TRBJ2-7 | TRBV7-8 | - | many | CASRFNRNTYEQYF | TGTGCCAGCAGATTCAACAGGAATACTTACGAGCAGTACTTC
TRBJ1-1 | TRBV24-1 | - | few | CATVGALGTEAFF | TGTGCCACCGTTGGGGCATTAGGCACTGAAGCTTTCTTT
TRBJ1-5 | TRBV4-1 | TRBD1 | many | CASSQGGTGFFQPQHF | TGCGCCAGCAGCCAAGGGGGGACAGGGTTTTTTCAGCCCCAGCATTTT